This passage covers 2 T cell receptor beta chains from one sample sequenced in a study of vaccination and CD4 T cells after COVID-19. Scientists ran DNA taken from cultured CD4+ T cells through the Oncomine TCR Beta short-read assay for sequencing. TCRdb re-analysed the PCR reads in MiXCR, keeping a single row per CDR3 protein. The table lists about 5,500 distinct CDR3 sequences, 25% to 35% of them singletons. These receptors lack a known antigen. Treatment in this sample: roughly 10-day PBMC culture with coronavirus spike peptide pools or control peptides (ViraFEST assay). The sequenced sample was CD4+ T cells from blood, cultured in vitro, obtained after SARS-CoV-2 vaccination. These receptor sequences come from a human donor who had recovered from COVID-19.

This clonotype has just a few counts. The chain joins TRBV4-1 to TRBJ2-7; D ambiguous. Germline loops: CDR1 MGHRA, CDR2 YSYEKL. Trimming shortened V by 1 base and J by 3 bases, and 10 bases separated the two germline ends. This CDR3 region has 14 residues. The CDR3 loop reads CASSQVSVGYEQYF. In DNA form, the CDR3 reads TGCGCCAGCAGCCAAGTCTCTGTGGGCTACGAGCAGTACTTC.

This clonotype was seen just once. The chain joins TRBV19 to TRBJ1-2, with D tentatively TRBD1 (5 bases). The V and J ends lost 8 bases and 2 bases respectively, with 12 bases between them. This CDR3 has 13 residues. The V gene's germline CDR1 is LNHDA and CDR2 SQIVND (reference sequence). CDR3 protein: CASSQGWNYGYTF. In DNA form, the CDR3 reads TGTGCCAGTTCCCAGGGTTGGAACTATGGCTACACCTTC.